This T cell receptor beta chain was sequenced for a study of shared clonotypes between healthy human individuals. Measured with immunoSEQ multiplex PCR; TCRdb has only the in-frame clones, and not every one. This table has a few million clones, 90% to 95% appearing once. V trimming: 5 bases; J trimming: 10 bases; junction bases outside the gene matches: 6. Per germline, CDR1 MNHEY and CDR2 SMNVEV (reference sequence). There are 13 residues in the CDR3. The sample comprised naive CD4+ T cells from PBMCs. Subset here: CD45RA+ positively selected. This sequence originates from a man in his late teens or twenties in good health. Some clones in this sample may be carry-over from other donors' samples. V is TRBV27 and J is TRBJ1-1, with 11 bases matching TRBD1. The CDR3 loop reads CASSPGQGAGAFF. The CDR3 region has the DNA TGTGCCAGCAGTCCCGGACAGGGGGCCGGAGCTTTCTTT.